This TCR beta chain came from a study of T cell responses to AZD1222 COVID-19 vaccine. TCRdb's copy holds only in-frame clones and misses some; the assay was immunoSEQ multiplex PCR. The sample has approximately 180,000 clones, more than 90% seen once. The CDR3 loop spans 16 amino acids. Germline lookup yields CDR1 KGHSH and CDR2 LQKENI. Trimming removed 1 base from V and 4 bases from J; junction bases left unmatched: 6. The starting material was peripheral blood, obtained 28 days after the second dose of the MenACWY control vaccine. The V gene is TRBV18, the J gene TRBJ2-1; TRBD2 matches 8 bases. This clonotype was obtained from an adult who received the MenACWY meningococcal vaccine as a control. The CDR3 protein is CASSPQAGEGYNEQFF. In nucleotides, the CDR3 is TGTGCCAGCTCACCACAAGCGGGAGAGGGGTACAATGAGCAGTTCTTC.